Presented here are 13 T cell receptor beta chains from one specimen sequenced in a study of shared clonotypes between healthy human individuals. TCRdb's table, derived via immunoSEQ multiplex PCR, lists solely in-frame clones and lacks some. The sample has about 95,000 clones, roughly two thirds seen once. Sequencing was done on a sample of memory CD8+ T cells sorted from blood. Subset of the sample: CD45RO+ cells pooled with CCR7-negative TemRA cells. Receptors were obtained from a man in his thirties or forties in good health.

The genes are TRBV14 and TRBJ1-1, with unresolved D. This CDR3 has 13 amino acids. Trimming cost V 3 bases and J 6 bases, with 11 bases left between them. Germline values: CDR1 SGHDN, CDR2 FVKESK. The CDR3 DNA reads as TGTGCCAGCAGCCACCCGGGCGGGCCTGAAGCTTTCTTT. The encoded protein is CASSHPGGPEAFF.

The J gene is TRBJ2-2, the V gene TRBV5-6; D may be TRBD1 (5 bases). V shed 2 bases and J shed 2 bases, with 16 bases lying between them. This CDR3 contains 17 residues. Germline CDR1 is SGHDT and CDR2 is YYEEEE. This CDR3 reads CASSFDLTDINTGELFF. The CDR3 DNA follows: TGTGCCAGCAGCTTTGATTTAACGGACATAAACACCGGGGAGCTGTTTTTT.

V usage is TRBV11-2 and J usage is TRBJ2-7; 9 bases match TRBD2. In germline, CDR1 is SGHAT, CDR2 FQNNGV. The J segment lost 3 bases and the V segment lost 2 bases, leaving 5 bases of the junction unmatched. CDR3 size: 15 residues. CDR3 in DNA: TGTGCCAGCAGCTTACCTAGCGGGGACTACTACGAGCAGTACTTC. Encoded protein: CASSLPSGDYYEQYF.

This clone came up once. V and J are TRBV5-6 and TRBJ2-5; D not resolved. CDR3 size: 12 residues. V dropped 1 base and J dropped 5 bases, with 6 bases sitting between them. Germline CDR1 SGHDT, CDR2 YYEEEE. The CDR3 nucleotides are TGTGCCAGCAGCTTGTGGAGTGAGACCCAGTACTTC. Protein: CASSLWSETQYF.

J is TRBJ2-7 and V is TRBV7-6, with 10 bases matching TRBD2. CDR3 length equals 16 residues. Looked up from germline, CDR1 is SGHVS and CDR2 is FNYEAQ. Trimming removed 5 bases from V and 2 bases from J; junction bases left unmatched: 9. The CDR3 sequence is CASSPGLAETTYEQYF. The CDR3 nucleotides are TGTGCCAGCAGCCCCGGACTAGCGGAGACCACCTACGAGCAGTACTTC.

The rearrangement links TRBV5-5 to TRBJ1-1, with D tentatively TRBD1 (6 bases). The CDR3 runs 15 residues. CDR1 is SGHKS and CDR2 is YYEKEE in the germline V gene (reference sequence). The V gene lost 5 bases and the J gene lost 1 base, with 15 bases spanning the gap. CDR3 DNA sequence: TGTGCCAGCAGTTCCTGGGGGGGCGAGAACACTGAAGCTTTCTTT. Translation: CASSSWGGENTEAFF.

Concerning this clone: A read error may be the cause here, since a much bigger clone is one base away. This chain joins TRBV15 and TRBJ1-2, with 8 nucleotides matching TRBD1. The CDR3 totals 13 residues. In germline, CDR1 is LNHNV, CDR2 YYDKDF (reference sequence). The CDR3 loop reads CATRGTGDYGHTF. As DNA, the CDR3 is TGTGCCACCAGGGGGACAGGAGACTATGGCCACACCTTC.

The chain has TRBV30 and TRBJ1-1, with D uncertain. V dropped 0 bases and J dropped 5 bases, with 10 bases sitting between them. The CDR3 spans 13 residues. Germline values: CDR1 GTSNPN, CDR2 SVGIG (reference sequence). The CDR3 loop is CAWSVYDWTEAFF. The CDR3 region has the DNA TGTGCCTGGAGTGTATATGACTGGACTGAAGCTTTCTTT.

This clone was found once. An end of the junction differs from the germline gene, which may be a read error. The chain has TRBV18 and TRBJ2-1; TRBD2 agrees at 10 bases. CDR3 length: 17 amino acids. Germline V gives CDR1 KGHSH, CDR2 LQKENI. The DNA for the CDR3 is TGTGCCAGCTCACCATCCCACCCAGTTTCAGCGGGAGGGCCTACCCTCTTC. This codes for CASSPSHPVSAGGPTLF.

The rearrangement joins TRBV4-2 to TRBJ1-2; 7 bases match TRBD1. The CDR3 has 13 residues. The J segment lost 8 bases and the V segment lost 0 bases, leaving 3 bases of the junction unmatched. Looked up from germline, CDR1 is LGHNA and CDR2 is YNFKEQ. The CDR3 loop reads CASSQDLQGGYTF. Here the CDR3 DNA reads TGTGCCAGCAGCCAAGATCTACAGGGGGGCTACACCTTC.

A few counts support this clone. This chain connects TRBV6-1 to TRBJ1-3; D uncertain. V was cut by 7 bases and J by 2 bases, with 12 bases left in between. CDR1 and CDR2 from the germline V gene are MNHNS and SASEGT. The CDR3 extends over 14 amino acids. The CDR3 sequence is CASTTELPGNTIYF. In nucleotides, the CDR3 is TGTGCCAGCACGACCGAATTACCTGGAAACACCATATATTTT.

The chain joins TRBV6-5 to TRBJ2-1; no clear D gene. The germline V gene encodes CDR1 MNHEY and CDR2 SVGAGI. The germline V and J ends were trimmed by 6 bases and 8 bases, with 20 bases remaining between them. The CDR3 spans 15 residues. The CDR3 here is CASSLPGSDRHEQFF. The DNA for the CDR3 is TGTGCCAGCAGCTTACCGGGTTCAGACCGCCATGAGCAGTTCTTC.

This clone was seen a few times. This chain connects TRBV19 to TRBJ2-1, with 9 bases fitting TRBD2. The germline V gene encodes CDR1 LNHDA and CDR2 SQIVND (reference sequence). This CDR3 region has 19 residues. V lost 4 bases and J lost 7; bases outside the gene matches: 20. CDR3 in amino acids: CASSRRSQSIAGVVNEQFF. As DNA, the CDR3 is TGTGCCAGTAGTAGAAGATCGCAATCTATAGCGGGAGTGGTAAATGAGCAGTTCTTC.